A single sample gave rise to the 10 T cell receptor beta chains below, sequenced in a study of beta chain features in type 1 diabetes. The study's findings and limits: All four CD4+ subsets of Type 1 diabetes patients contained TCRB CDR3s that were moderately but significantly shorter.

The entirety of the isolated RNA underwent reverse transcription, so expressed TCRB transcripts were sequenced. Measured with immunoSEQ multiplex PCR; TCRdb has only the in-frame clones, and not every one. In the table there are 680,000 or so clones, roughly an eighth of which are singletons. Their antigens are not known. Source material: naive CD4+ T cells from blood. These receptors were taken from a young man with type 1 diabetes.

V and J are TRBV4-2 and TRBJ1-3; D gene uncertain. Germline values: CDR1 LGHNA, CDR2 YNFKEQ. The CDR3 has 14 residues. Trimming removed 2 bases at V and 0 bases at J, with 5 bases between. DNA of the CDR3: TGTGCCAGCAGCCAACAGAACTCTGGAAACACCATATATTTT. This encodes CASSQQNSGNTIYF.

V and J are TRBV25-1 and TRBJ1-6, with D maybe TRBD1 (6 bases). The germline CDR1 and CDR2 sequences are MGHDK and SYGVNS. The CDR3 has 14 residues. The V end lost 3 bases, the J end lost 5 bases, and 8 bases lay between the germline ends. The CDR3 DNA sequence: TGTGCCAGCAGTGACAGGGGCGATAATTCACCCCTCCACTTT. Translated, it gives CASSDRGDNSPLHF.

The sample holds a few counts of this clone. This sequence joins TRBV4-2 and TRBJ1-2, with unresolved D. The CDR3 totals 14 residues. V was clipped by 1 base and J by 6 bases, with 12 bases between them. Germline lookup yields CDR1 LGHNA and CDR2 YNFKEQ. In DNA, the CDR3 is TGTGCCAGCAGCCAAGGGACGGACGTGGATGGCTACACCTTC. As protein: CASSQGTDVDGYTF.

This clone was counted between two and nine times. This chain joins TRBV29-1 and TRBJ2-7; D perhaps matches TRBD1 (6 bases). Germline-derived CDR1 and CDR2 are SQVTM and ANQGSEA. This CDR3 spans 13 amino acids. V lost 6 bases to trimming and J lost 2 bases, with 14 bases between them. The CDR3 region is CSVQQGTTYEQYF. In DNA form, the CDR3 reads TGCAGCGTCCAACAGGGAACAACCTACGAGCAGTACTTC.

There are a few counts of this clone. V is TRBV7-9 and J is TRBJ1-2, with 7 bases that match TRBD1. The V gene end was trimmed by 3 bases and the J gene end by 7 bases; junction bases not matched to a gene: 5. In germline, CDR1 is SEHNR, CDR2 FQNEAQ (reference sequence). This CDR3 has 13 amino acids. CDR3 in DNA: TGTGCCAGCAGCTTCCAGGGGGACCTTGGCTACACCTTC. The encoded protein is CASSFQGDLGYTF.

This chain links TRBV30 with TRBJ2-5; tentative D call: TRBD2 (5 bases). CDR1 and CDR2 (germline): GTSNPN, SVGIG (reference sequence). This CDR3 is 13 amino acids long. Trimming took off 5 bases at V and 5 bases at J, with 15 bases between the two ends. CDR3 region: CAWSLGIYETQYF. The CDR3 nucleotides read TGTGCCTGGTCACTAGGAATCTACGAGACCCAGTACTTC.

To note about this clone: This same CDR3 is encoded by further DNA sequences in the sample. The chain carries TRBV5-1 and TRBJ2-7; tentatively, D is TRBD1 (5 bases). Germline V gene sequence: CDR1 SGHRS, CDR2 YFSETQ. CDR3 length: 13 amino acids. The V gene lost 0 bases and the J gene lost 3 bases, with 7 bases spanning the gap. The CDR3 region is CASSLGQNYEQYF. CDR3 in DNA: TGCGCCAGCAGCTTGGGACAGAACTACGAGCAGTACTTC.

The J gene is TRBJ2-5, the V gene TRBV28; no definite D call. With 1 base removed from V and 4 bases from J, the gap between germline ends came to 10 bases. Germline values: CDR1 MDHEN, CDR2 SYDVKM. CDR3 size: 14 residues. CDR3 protein: CASSLYRASETQYF. DNA of the CDR3: TGTGCCAGCAGTTTATACCGGGCCTCAGAGACCCAGTACTTC.

The rearrangement joins TRBV7-8 to TRBJ1-2; a weak D match, TRBD1 (5 bases). Germline CDR1 and CDR2: SGHVS and FQNEAQ. The germline V and J ends were trimmed by 5 bases and 4 bases, with 20 bases remaining between them. CDR3 length equals 16 residues. Here the CDR3 reads CASSPKSVGDIYGYTF. In nucleotides, the CDR3 is TGTGCCAGCAGCCCAAAATCGGTGGGGGATATCTATGGCTACACCTTC.

The chain has TRBV2 and TRBJ2-5, with 12 bases aligning to TRBD1. This CDR3 is 15 amino acids long. V shed 6 bases, J shed 3 bases, and the junction held 5 bases outside the gene matches. Germline V gene lookup returns CDR1 SNHLY and CDR2 FYNNEI. The CDR3 protein is CASSGDRGLEETQYF. In DNA, the CDR3 is TGTGCCAGCAGCGGGGACAGGGGGCTGGAAGAGACCCAGTACTTC.